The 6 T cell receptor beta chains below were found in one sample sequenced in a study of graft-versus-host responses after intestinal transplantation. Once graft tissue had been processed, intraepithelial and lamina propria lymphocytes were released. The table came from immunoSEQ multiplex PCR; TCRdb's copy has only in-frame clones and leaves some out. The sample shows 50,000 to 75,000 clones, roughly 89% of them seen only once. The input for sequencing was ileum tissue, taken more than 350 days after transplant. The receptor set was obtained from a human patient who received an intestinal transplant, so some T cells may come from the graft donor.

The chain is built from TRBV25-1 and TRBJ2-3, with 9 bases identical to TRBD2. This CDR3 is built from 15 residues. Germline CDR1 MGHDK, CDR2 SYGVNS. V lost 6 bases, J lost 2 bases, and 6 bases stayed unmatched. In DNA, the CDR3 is TGTGCCAGCAGCTTAGCGGGAGTGAACACAGATACGCAGTATTTT. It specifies CASSLAGVNTDTQYF.

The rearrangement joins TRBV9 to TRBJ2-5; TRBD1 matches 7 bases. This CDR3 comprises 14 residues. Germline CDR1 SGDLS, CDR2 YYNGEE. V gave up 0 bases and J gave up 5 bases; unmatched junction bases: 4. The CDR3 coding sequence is TGTGCCAGCAGCGTAGGAGGGGGCTCCGAGACCCAGTACTTC. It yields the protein CASSVGGGSETQYF.

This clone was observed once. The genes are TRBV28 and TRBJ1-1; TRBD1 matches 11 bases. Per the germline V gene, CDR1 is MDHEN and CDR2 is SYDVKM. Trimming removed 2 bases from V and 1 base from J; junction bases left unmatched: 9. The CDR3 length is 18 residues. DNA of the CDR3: TGTGCCAGCAGTTTACTGGGCGGACAGGGGGCCGGGAACACTGAAGCTTTCTTT. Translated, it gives CASSLLGGQGAGNTEAFF.

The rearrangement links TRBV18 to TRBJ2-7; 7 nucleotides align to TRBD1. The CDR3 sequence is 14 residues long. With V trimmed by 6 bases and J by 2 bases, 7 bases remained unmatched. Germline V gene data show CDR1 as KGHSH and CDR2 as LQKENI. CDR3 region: CASSRSQGTYEQYF. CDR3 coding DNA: TGTGCCAGCTCCCGCTCACAGGGGACCTACGAGCAGTACTTC.

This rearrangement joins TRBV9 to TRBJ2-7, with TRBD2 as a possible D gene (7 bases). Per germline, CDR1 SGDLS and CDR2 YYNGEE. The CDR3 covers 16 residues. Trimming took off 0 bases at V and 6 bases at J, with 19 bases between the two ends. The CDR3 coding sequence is TGTGCCAGCAGCGTAGGCCGGGGGGTCAGGGGCGGCGAGCAGTACTTC. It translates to CASSVGRGVRGGEQYF.

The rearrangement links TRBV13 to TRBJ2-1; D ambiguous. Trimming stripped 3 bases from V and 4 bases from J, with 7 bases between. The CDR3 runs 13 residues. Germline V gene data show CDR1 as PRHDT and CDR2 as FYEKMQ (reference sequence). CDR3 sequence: CASSLAEYNEQFF. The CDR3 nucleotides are TGTGCCAGCAGCTTGGCGGAATACAATGAGCAGTTCTTC. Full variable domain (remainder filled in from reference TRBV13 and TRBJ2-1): AAGVIQSPRHLIKEKRETATLKCYPIPRHDTVYWYQQGPGQDPQFLISFYEKMQSDKGSIPDRFSAQQFSDYHSELNMSSLELGDSALYFCASSLAEYNEQFFGPGTRLTVL.